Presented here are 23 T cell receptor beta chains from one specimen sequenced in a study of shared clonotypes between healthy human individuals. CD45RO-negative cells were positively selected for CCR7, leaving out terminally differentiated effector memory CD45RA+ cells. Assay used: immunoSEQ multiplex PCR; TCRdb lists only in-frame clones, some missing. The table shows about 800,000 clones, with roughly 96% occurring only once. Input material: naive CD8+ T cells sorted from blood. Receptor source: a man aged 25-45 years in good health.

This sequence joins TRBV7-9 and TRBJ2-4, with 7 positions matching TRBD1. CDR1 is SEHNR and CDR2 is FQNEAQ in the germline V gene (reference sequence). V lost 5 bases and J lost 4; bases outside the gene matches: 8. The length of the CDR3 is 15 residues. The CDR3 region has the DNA TGTGCCAGCAGCGAGCGGACGGGACAGAAAAACATTCAGTACTTC. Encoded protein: CASSERTGQKNIQYF.

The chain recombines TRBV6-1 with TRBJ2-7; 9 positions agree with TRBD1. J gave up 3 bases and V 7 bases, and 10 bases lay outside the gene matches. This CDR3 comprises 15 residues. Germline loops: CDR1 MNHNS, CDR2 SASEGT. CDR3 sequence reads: CASTQGQGEVYEQYF. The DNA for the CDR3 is TGTGCCAGCACCCAGGGACAGGGCGAGGTCTACGAGCAGTACTTC.

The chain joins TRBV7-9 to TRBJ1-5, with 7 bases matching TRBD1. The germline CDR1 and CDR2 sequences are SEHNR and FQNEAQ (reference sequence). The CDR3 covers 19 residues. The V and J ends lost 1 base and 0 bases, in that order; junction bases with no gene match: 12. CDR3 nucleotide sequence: TGTGCCAGCAGCTTAGGCGGAAAAAGGGGGCAATATAGCAATCAGCCCCAGCATTTT. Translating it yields CASSLGGKRGQYSNQPQHF.

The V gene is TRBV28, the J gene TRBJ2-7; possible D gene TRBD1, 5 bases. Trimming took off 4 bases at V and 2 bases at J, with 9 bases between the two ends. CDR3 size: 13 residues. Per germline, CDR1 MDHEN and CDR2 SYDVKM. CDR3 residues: CASSWRQTYEQYF. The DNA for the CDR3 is TGTGCCAGCAGTTGGCGACAGACCTACGAGCAGTACTTC. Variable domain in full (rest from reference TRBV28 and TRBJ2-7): DVKVTQSSRYLVKRTGEKVFLECVQDMDHENMFWYRQDPGLGLRLIYFSYDVKMKEKGDIPEGYSVSREKKERFSLILESASTNQTSMYLCASSWRQTYEQYFGPGTRLTVT.

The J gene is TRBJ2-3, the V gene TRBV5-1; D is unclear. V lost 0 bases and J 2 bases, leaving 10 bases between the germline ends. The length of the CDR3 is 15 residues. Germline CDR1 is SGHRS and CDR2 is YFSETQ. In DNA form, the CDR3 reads TGCGCCAGCAGCTTGGAAATAGGGAACACAGATACGCAGTATTTT. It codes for CASSLEIGNTDTQYF.

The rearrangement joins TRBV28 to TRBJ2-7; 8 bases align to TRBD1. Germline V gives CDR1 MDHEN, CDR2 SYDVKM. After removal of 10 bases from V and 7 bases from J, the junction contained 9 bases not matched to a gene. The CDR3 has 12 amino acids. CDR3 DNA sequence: TGTGCCACGAGACAGGGGACGAGTGAGCAGTACTTC. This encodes CATRQGTSEQYF.

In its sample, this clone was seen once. CDR3 region: CASSSLTGSLHEQYF. The CDR3 DNA reads TGTGCCAGCAGTTCCCTAACAGGATCCCTACACGAGCAGTACTTC. This rearrangement joins TRBV27 to TRBJ2-7; the D gene is possibly TRBD1 (5 bases). There are 15 residues in the CDR3. Germline V lookup: CDR1 MNHEY, CDR2 SMNVEV (reference sequence). Trimming took off 4 bases at V and 5 bases at J, with 18 bases between the two ends.

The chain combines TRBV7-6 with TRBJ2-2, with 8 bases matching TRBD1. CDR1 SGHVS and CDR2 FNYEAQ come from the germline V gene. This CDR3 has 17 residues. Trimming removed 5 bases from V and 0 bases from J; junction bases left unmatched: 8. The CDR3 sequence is CASSQSPGQANTGELFF. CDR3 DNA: TGTGCCAGCAGCCAATCCCCGGGACAGGCGAACACCGGGGAGCTGTTTTTT. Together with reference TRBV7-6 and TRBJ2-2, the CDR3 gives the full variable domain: GAGVSQSPRYKVTKRGQDVALRCDPISGHVSLYWYRQALGQGPEFLTYFNYEAQQDKSGLPNDRFSAERPEGSISTLTIQRTEQRDSAMYRCASSQSPGQANTGELFFGEGSRLTVL.

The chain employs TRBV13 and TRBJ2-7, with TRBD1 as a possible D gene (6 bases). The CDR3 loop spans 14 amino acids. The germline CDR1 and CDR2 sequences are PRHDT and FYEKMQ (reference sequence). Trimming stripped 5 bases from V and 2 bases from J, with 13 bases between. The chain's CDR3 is CASSARDTTYEQYF. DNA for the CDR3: TGTGCCAGCAGCGCCAGGGACACCACCTACGAGCAGTACTTC.

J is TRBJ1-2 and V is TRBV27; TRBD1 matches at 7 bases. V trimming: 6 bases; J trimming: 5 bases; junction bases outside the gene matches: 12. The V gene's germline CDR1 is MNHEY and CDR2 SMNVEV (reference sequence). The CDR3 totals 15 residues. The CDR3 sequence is CASSRGDSLSYGYTF. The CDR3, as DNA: TGTGCCAGCAGCCGAGGGGACAGCCTATCGTATGGCTACACCTTC.

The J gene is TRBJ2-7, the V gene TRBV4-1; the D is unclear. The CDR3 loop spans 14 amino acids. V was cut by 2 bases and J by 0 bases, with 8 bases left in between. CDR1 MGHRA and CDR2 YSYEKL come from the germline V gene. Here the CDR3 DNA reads TGCGCCAGCAGCCAACGGCTATCCTCCTACGAGCAGTACTTC. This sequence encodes CASSQRLSSYEQYF.

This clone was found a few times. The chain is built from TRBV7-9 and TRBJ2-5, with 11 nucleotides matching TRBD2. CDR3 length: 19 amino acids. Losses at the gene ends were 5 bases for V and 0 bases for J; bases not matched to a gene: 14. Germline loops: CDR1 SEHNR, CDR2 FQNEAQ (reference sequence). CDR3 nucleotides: TGTGCCAGCAGCGTCTGGCTAGCGGGAGGTTGGGCCAACCAAGAGACCCAGTACTTC. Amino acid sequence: CASSVWLAGGWANQETQYF.

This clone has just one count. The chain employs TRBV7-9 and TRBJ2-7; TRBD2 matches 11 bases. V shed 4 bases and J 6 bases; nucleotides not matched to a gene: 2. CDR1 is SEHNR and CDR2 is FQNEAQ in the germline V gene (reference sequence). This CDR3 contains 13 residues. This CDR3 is CASSSGTSGEQYF. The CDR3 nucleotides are TGTGCCAGCAGCTCCGGGACTAGCGGCGAGCAGTACTTC. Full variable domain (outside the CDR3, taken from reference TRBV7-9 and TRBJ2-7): DTGVSQNPRHKITKRGQNVTFRCDPISEHNRLYWYRQTLGQGPEFLTYFQNEAQLEKSRLLSDRFSAERPKGSFSTLEIQRTEQGDSAMYLCASSSGTSGEQYFGPGTRLTVT.

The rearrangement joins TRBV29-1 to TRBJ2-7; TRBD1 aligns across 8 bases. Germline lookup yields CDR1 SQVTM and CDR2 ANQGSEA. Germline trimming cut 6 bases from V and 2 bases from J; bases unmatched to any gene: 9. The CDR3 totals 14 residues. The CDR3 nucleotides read TGCAGCGTCGAGTCGACAGGGGAAACCTACGAGCAGTACTTC. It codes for CSVESTGETYEQYF.

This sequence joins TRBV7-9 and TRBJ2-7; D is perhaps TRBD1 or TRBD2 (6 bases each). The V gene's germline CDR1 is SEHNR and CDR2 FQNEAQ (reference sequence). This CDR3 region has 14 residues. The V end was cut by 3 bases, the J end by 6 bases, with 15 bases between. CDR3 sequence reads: CASSFPLGGVEQYF. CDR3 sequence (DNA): TGTGCCAGCAGCTTCCCTTTGGGGGGCGTCGAGCAGTACTTC.

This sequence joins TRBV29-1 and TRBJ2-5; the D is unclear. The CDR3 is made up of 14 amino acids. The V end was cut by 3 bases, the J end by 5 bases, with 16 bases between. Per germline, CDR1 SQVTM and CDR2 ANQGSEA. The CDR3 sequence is CSVDLKGFQETQYF. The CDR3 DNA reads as TGCAGCGTTGATTTAAAAGGGTTTCAGGAGACCCAGTACTTC.

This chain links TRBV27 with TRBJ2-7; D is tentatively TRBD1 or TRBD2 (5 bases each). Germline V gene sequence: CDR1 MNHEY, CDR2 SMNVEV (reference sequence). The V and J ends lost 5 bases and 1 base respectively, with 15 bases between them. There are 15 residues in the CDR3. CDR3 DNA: TGTGCCAGCAGTCCCCGGGACGCCTCGTCCTACGAGCAGTACTTC. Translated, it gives CASSPRDASSYEQYF.

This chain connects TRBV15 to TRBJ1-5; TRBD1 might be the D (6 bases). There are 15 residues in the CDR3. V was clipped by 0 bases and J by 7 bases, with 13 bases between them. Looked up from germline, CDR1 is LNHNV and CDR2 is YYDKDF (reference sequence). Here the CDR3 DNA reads TGTGCCACCAGCAGAGATAGGGGGGGAGCACAGCCCCAGCATTTT. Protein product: CATSRDRGGAQPQHF.

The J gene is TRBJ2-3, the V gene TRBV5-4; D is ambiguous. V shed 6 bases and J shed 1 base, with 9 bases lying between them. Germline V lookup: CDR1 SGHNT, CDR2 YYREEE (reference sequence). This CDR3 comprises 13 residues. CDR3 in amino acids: CASIEWGTDTQYF. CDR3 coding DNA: TGTGCCAGCATAGAATGGGGCACAGATACGCAGTATTTT. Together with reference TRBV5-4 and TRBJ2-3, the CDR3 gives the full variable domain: ETGVTQSPTHLIKTRGQQVTLRCSSQSGHNTVSWYQQALGQGPQFIFQYYREEENGRGNFPPRFSGLQFPNYSSELNVNALELDDSALYLCASIEWGTDTQYFGPGTRLTVL.

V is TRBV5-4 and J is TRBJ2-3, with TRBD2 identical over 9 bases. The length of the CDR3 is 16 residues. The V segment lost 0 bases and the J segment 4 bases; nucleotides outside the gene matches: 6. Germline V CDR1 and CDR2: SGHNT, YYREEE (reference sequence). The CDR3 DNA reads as TGTGCCAGCAGCTTGGACCTAGCGGGACCCCCAGATACGCAGTATTTT. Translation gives CASSLDLAGPPDTQYF.

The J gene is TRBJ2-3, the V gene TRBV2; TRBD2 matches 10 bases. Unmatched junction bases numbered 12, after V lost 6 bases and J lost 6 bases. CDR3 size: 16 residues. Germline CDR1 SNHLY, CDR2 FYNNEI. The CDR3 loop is CASRRAGGPLGDTQYF. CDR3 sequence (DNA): TGTGCCAGCAGACGAGCGGGAGGGCCTTTAGGGGATACGCAGTATTTT.

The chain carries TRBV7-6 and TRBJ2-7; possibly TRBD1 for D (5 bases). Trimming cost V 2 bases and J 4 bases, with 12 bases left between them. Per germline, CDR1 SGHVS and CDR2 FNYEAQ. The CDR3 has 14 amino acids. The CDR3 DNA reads TGTGCCAGCAGCTTATCAGGCTCAGGGTACGAGCAGTACTTC. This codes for CASSLSGSGYEQYF.

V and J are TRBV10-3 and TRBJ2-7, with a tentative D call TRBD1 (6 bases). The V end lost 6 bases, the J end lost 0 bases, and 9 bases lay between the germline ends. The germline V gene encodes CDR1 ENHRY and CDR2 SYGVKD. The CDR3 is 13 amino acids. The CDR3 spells CAISGDTSYEQYF. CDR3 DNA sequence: TGTGCCATCAGCGGGGACACCTCCTACGAGCAGTACTTC.